This T cell receptor (beta chain) came from a study of T cell repertoires in cytomegalovirus infection (dated by TCRdb to about 2019). Some background on the complete study: Peptide stimulations targeted recently identified HLA-C-restricted CMV epitopes, whose presentation resists viral immunomodulation, together with well-studied HLA-B-restricted epitopes. Because public TCR beta signatures pointed to carriage of CMV infection together with the matching HLA type, the HLA type of each donor mattered for the analysis.

The sequencer listed for this sample is Illumina HiSeq 1500. TCRdb passed the public sequencing reads through fastp at Q25 and MiXCR, retaining productive beta sequences. Identical CDR3 proteins give one entry, which carries the most common genes and DNA. The sample yields approximately 350,000 distinct CDR3 sequences; approximately 30% were counted once. The top ten clones comprise approximately 13% of the sample. The research as a whole found: Cumulative frequency of public TCR beta family members discriminated carriers of CMV infection plus the relevant HLA type in this cohort and an independent 352-donor cohort. The ex vivo response was dominated by HLA-C-restricted CMV-specific TCR beta clonotypes, which also provided the single most frequent clonotype in two of eight donors.

This clonotype was counted at least ten times. The antigen this receptor binds is unknown. Within one base of it there is no much larger clone, and no base qualities were kept. The treatment or condition tag for this specimen amounts to: in vitro stimulation with specific CMV peptide epitopes to enrich CMV-specific T cells. Looking up the germline V gene (reference sequence) yields CDR1 MNHEY and CDR2 SMNVEV. Relative to germline, V is missing 5 bases and J is missing 1 base, with 4 bases of the junction outside any gene match. The CDR3, cysteine through phenylalanine, is 16 amino acids long. Solely the CDR3 DNA is kept, with 48 bases framed from the first base.

The sample in question was cultured PBMCs, obtained from culture after CMV antigen stimulation. The chain links TRBV27 with TRBJ2-3, and 12 bases in between align with TRBD2. The source of this sequence is a human donor in good health (CMV status not recorded). Some clones in this sample may be carry-over from other donors' samples. Here is the DNA: TGTGCCAGCAGTACCTCTAGCGGGAGGGGCACAGATACGCAGTATTTT. Protein translation: CASSTSSGRGTDTQYF.